The entry below describes one T cell receptor beta chain. The sample belongs to a study of synovial regulatory T cells in juvenile arthritis. Per germline, CDR1 LNHDA and CDR2 SQIVND (reference sequence). CDR3 length: 15 residues. No DNA accompanies this entry. Method: immunoSEQ multiplex PCR; TCRdb's copy keeps in-frame clones and lacks some. This table holds 8,000 to 10,000 clones. Sequenced material: Treg cells from blood. Subset of the sample: remaining (HLA-DR-negative) circulating blood Treg cells. The chain uses TRBV19 and TRBJ1-5; TCRdb names TRBD1, which stays unverified in the absence of DNA. This clonotype was sampled from a donor younger than 35 with juvenile idiopathic arthritis. CDR3 residues: CASSARQGKNQPQHF.